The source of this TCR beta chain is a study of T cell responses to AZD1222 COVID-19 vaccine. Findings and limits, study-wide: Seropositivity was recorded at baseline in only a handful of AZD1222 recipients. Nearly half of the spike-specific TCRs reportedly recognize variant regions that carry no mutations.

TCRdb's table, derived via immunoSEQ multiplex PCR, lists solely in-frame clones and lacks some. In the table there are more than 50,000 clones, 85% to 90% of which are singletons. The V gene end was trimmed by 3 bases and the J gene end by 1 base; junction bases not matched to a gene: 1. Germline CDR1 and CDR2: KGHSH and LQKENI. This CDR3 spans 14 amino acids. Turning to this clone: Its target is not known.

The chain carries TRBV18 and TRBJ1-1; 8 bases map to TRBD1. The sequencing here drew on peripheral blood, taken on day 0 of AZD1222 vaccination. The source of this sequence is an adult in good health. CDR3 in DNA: TGTGCCAGCTCACCGGGACAGGAGAACACTGAAGCTTTCTTT. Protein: CASSPGQENTEAFF.